This is a list of T cell receptor beta chains from one sample in a study of neoadjuvant nivolumab and ipilimumab in lung cancer. The repertoire was sequenced with immunoSEQ multiplex PCR; TCRdb's copy has only in-frame clones and lacks some. Altogether some 29,000 clones are present, 75% to 85% being singletons, with the ten largest covering 5.1%. Specimen: tumor tissue, collected after neoadjuvant nivolumab, alone or with ipilimumab, at or shortly before surgery. The source is an adult with non-small cell lung cancer. Each CDR3 is given without its conserved first and last residue.

CDR3,V
ASSLLWATYNEQF,TRBV5-8
ASTSMAANYGYT,TRBV5-1
ASSVGDRTTNEKLF,TRBV9
ASSMGTGGLYEQY,TRBV7-2
ASSLEQGVYEQY,TRBV5-1
ASSLDQETQY,TRBV11-3
ASSIEPRTPLNTEAF,TRBV19
ASSFNRGAYEQY,TRBV5-6
ASKRGQYNEQF,TRBV5-1
ASSAGSTEKLF,TRBV5-1
ASSLGSDPDTQY,TRBV11-2
ASSSTGGRDEQY,TRBV7-3
AWSVSVGNEKLF,TRBV30
ATSRGQEGTGGTQY,TRBV15
ASSQSGKALRNEQF,TRBV4-3
AWGGTDTQY,TRBV30
ASSPLPSSGANVLT,TRBV18
ASRDRVVYQPQH,TRBV6-1
ASTEREGLSYNEQF,TRBV7-8
ASSFFTGELF,TRBV27
ASSSGLGTDTQY,TRBV7-9
AISESTGAKNIQY,TRBV10-3
AGMVLLNTGELF,TRBV30
ASSFDRGQYGYT,TRBV7-8
SAADRDYGYT,TRBV29-1
ASSPLQGTINEKLF,TRBV2
ASSGRQGNTGELF,TRBV2
ASFISSYEQY,TRBV27
ADSLAVQETQY,TRBV2
ASKVRTPYTGELF,TRBV6-1
ASSLESMSHEQY,TRBV5-1
ASSIGTSGGVNQETQY,TRBV5-1
ASSLNGGNYGYT,TRBV11-1
ASSVSSGSSYNEQF,TRBV9
ASSLQGGGPGGYT,TRBV6-5
ASSTNNEQF,TRBV6-5
ASKRRADGNEQF,TRBV7-3
ASSLDSGANVLT,TRBV7-6
ASSFLEGTGDETQY,TRBV7-2
AISGQASQPQH,TRBV10-3
SVDGQGGTEAF,TRBV29-1
ASSLTASTDTQY,TRBV11-3
ASSELWDRGNEQF,TRBV6-4
GGGRKETQY,TRBV6-1
ASSLVFGITGELF,TRBV27
ASSGGASNYGYT,TRBV5-1
ASSRGLAGTDTQY,TRBV7-9
ASSLTGGQITEAF,TRBV5-6
ASSMNTEAF,TRBV7-9
ASSLDSFSGANVLT,TRBV5-1
ASSLGGSEAF,TRBV7-9
ASSPQSGTGELF,TRBV7-2
ASSPGTSVYNEQF,TRBV7-2
ATSPDRGPYGYT,TRBV15
ASRSGHSSYNSPLH,TRBV27
ASSSPGLAGDTQY,TRBV7-9